This entry describes one T cell receptor beta chain. Its antigen is currently not known. The record has no base qualities; no much larger clone is one base away. The data derive from a study of pediatric ulcerative colitis (dated by TCRdb to about 2019). About the full investigation: Seven ulcerative colitis patients had pancolitis and two had left-sided colitis, with histology consistent with ulcerative colitis in all. Roughly nine newly diagnosed, treatment-naive pediatric ulcerative colitis patients and a few non-IBD control children each provided paired blood and rectal samples. By Pediatric Ulcerative Colitis Activity Index, two patients had mild disease, several had moderate disease and three had acute severe colitis.

Overall results and qualifications from the work: The healthy control group was small, with only a handful of individuals. Because the repertoires came from total lymphocyte DNA, rare subsets such as regulatory T cells may have patterns that are not reflected. Rectal repertoire features separated controls, mild-moderate and acute severe colitis patients; acute severe colitis showed reduced rectal diversity due to clonal expansions. Clonal overlap between a subject's own blood and rectum was significantly greater in ulcerative colitis patients than in controls, which suggests more T cell trafficking to inflamed tissue. Two patients' blood samples yielded substantially fewer templates for technical reasons and were excluded from blood-rectal overlap analysis. A couple of rectal CDR3 clonotypes were present in all ulcerative colitis patients and in none of the controls.

Using the immunoSEQ TRB Survey service, rearranged CDR3 beta regions were amplified from genomic DNA with multiplex V and J primers. Survey-level sequencing depth of up to 500,000 reads per sample was used to keep depth equal across samples. Libraries were purified, pooled and sequenced on Illumina technology. On the study's bioinformatics: immunoSEQ online tools were used for productive clonality, sample overlap, pairwise scatters, CDR3 beta length, V/D/J gene usage and productiveness. Calculated diversity was defined as the number of unique rearrangements divided by total templates times 100, and Shannon and Simpson indices were additionally computed. Z-score normalized data were analyzed by principal component analysis with the R prcomp function and the ggbiplot package. Blood-rectal clonal overlap within each subject was quantified with Morisita's index. Not all clones reach the TCRdb copy of this immuneACCESS table, which keeps in-frame sequences only. Checked studies attribute under half of the gap to unresolved V genes and leave the rest unexplained. The V and J calls and the clone size are those of that table, but D and trimming were determined from the DNA. The sample table holds 59,000 or so clones, of which over 70% were seen once. The top ten clones comprise 5% to 5.5% of the sample.

Before the diagnostic colonoscopy, none of the ulcerative colitis patients had been given immunosuppressive medication. Blood was sampled at the time of the colonoscopy. The Wizard kit (Promega) was used to extract genomic DNA from the blood and intestinal samples. The sequencing input was blood. The clonotype comes from a boy under 18 with moderate ulcerative colitis.

The CDR3: CASSASLAGGFNEQFF. Read as DNA, the sequence is TGTGCCAGCAGCGCGTCATTAGCGGGGGGGTTCAATGAGCAGTTCTTC. This receptor chain uses TRBV11-2 and TRBJ2-1, with TRBD2 identical over 11 junction bases. V and J are trimmed by 5 bases and 6 bases, and the gene matches miss 9 bases of the junction. Looking up the germline V gene yields CDR1 SGHAT and CDR2 FQNNGV. CDR3 length: 16 amino acids, cysteine to phenylalanine. CDR3 DNA only is kept here, 48 bases in frame from base 1.